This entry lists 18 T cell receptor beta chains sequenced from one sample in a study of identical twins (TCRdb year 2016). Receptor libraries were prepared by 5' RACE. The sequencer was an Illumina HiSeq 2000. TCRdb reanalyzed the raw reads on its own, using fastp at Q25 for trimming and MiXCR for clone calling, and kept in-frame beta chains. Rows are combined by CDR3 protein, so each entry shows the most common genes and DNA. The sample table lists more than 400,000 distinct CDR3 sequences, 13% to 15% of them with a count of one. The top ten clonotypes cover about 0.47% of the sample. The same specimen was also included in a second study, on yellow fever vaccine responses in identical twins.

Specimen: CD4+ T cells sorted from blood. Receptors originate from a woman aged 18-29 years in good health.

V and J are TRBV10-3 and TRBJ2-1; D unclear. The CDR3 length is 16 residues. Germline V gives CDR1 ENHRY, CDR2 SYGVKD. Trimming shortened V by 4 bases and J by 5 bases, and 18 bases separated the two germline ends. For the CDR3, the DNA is TGTGCCATCAGTGGATCCCCCTTGGACGGCAACAATGAGCAGTTCTTC. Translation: CAISGSPLDGNNEQFF.

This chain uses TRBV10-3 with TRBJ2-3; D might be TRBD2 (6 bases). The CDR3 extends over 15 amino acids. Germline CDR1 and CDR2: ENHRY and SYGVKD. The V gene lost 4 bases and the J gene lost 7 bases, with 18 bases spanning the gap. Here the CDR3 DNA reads TGTGCCATCAGTGGGGTGGGGACTCCGGCGAATACGCAGTATTTT. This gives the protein CAISGVGTPANTQYF.

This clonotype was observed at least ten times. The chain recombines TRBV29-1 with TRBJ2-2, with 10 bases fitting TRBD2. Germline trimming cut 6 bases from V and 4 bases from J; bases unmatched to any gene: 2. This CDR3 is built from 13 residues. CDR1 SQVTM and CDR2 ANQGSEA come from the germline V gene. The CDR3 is CSVGLASTGELFF. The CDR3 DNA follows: TGCAGCGTGGGACTAGCGAGCACCGGGGAGCTGTTTTTT.

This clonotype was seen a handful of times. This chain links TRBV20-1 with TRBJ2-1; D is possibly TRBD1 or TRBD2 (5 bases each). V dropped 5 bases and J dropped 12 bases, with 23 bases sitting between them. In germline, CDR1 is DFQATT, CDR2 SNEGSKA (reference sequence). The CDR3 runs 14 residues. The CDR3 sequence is CSAGKTGPYGVQFF. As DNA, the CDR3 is TGCAGTGCTGGCAAAACAGGCCCTTACGGGGTGCAGTTCTTC.

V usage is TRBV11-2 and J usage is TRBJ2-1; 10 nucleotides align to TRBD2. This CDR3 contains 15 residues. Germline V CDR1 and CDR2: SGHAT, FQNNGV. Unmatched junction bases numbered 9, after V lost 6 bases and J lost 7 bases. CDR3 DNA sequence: TGTGCCAGCAGAACCATTAGCGGGAGGATGAATGAGCAGTTCTTC. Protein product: CASRTISGRMNEQFF.

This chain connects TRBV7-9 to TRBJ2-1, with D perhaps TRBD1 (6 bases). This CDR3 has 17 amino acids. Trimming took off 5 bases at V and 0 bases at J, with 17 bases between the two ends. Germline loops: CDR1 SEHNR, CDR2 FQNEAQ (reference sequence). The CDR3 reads CASSPPRLGGSYNEQFF. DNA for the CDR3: TGTGCCAGCAGCCCCCCTCGCCTAGGGGGCTCCTACAATGAGCAGTTCTTC.

The CDR3 is CASSNDRMSAEQFF. CDR3 coding DNA: TGTGCCAGCAGCAACGATCGGATGTCGGCCGAGCAGTTCTTC. The rearrangement uses TRBV7-2 and TRBJ2-1; no clear D gene. There are 14 residues in the CDR3. From germline, CDR1 is SGHTA and CDR2 FQGNSA. Between the trimmed V and J ends, which lost 5 bases and 10 bases, there was a span of 18 bases. Using reference TRBV7-2 and TRBJ2-1 for the parts outside the CDR3, the full variable domain is GAGVSQSPSNKVTEKGKDVELRCDPISGHTALYWYRQSLGQGLEFLIYFQGNSAPDKSGLPSDRFSAERTGGSVSTLTIQRTQQEDSAVYLCASSNDRMSAEQFFGPGTRLTVL.

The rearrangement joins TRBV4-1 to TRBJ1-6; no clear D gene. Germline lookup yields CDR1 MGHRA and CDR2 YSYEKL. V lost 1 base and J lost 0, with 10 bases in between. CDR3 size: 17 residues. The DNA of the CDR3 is TGCGCCAGCAGCCAAGTCCCGAAAAGCTCCTATAATTCACCCCTCCACTTT. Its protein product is CASSQVPKSSYNSPLHF.

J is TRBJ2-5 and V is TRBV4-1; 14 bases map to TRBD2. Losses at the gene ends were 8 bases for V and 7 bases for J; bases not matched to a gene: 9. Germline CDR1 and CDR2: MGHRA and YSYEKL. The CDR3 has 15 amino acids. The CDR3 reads CASAAGTSGGRTQYF. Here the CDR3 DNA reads TGCGCCAGCGCAGCGGGGACTAGCGGGGGCAGGACCCAGTACTTC.

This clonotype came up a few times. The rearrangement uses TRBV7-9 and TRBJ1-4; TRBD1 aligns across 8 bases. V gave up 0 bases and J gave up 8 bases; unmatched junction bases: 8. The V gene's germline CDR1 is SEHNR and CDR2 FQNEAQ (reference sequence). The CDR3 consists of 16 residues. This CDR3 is CASSLARGQGNEKLFF. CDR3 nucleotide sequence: TGTGCCAGCAGCTTAGCGCGTGGACAGGGTAACGAAAAACTGTTTTTT.

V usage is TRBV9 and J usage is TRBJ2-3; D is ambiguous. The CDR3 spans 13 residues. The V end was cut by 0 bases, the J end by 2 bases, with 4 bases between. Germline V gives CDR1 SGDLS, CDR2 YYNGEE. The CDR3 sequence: CASSVVNTDTQYF. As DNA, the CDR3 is TGTGCCAGCAGCGTAGTCAACACAGATACGCAGTATTTT.

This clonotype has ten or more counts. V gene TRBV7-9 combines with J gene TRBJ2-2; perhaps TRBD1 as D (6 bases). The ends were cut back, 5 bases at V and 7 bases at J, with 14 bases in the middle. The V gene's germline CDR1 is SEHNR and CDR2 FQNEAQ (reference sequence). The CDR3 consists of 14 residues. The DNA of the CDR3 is TGTGCCAGCAGCCCAGACAGGTTCGACGGGGAGCTGTTTTTT. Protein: CASSPDRFDGELFF.

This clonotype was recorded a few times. The CDR3 sequence: CASSIEGGEQYV. The CDR3, as DNA: TGTGCCAGCAGTATAGAGGGGGGAGAGCAGTACGTC. The V gene is TRBV12-3 or TRBV12-4, the J gene TRBJ2-7, with D perhaps TRBD1 or TRBD2 (6 bases each). Trimming removed 5 bases from V and 7 bases from J, with 12 bases in between. CDR3 length equals 12 residues.

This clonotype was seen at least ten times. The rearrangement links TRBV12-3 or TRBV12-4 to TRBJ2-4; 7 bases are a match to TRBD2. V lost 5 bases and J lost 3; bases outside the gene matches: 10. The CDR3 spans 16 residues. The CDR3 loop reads CASSPEGGLVKNIQYF. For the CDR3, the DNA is TGTGCCAGCAGTCCGGAGGGAGGGTTGGTCAAAAACATTCAGTACTTC.

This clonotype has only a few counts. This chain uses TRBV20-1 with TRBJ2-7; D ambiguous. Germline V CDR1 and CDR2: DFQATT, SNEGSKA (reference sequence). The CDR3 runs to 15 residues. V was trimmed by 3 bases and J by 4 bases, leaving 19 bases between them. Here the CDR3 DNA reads TGCAGTGCTAGGTTAGGCGATCTGGGGAAGTACGAGCAGTACTTC. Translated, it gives CSARLGDLGKYEQYF.

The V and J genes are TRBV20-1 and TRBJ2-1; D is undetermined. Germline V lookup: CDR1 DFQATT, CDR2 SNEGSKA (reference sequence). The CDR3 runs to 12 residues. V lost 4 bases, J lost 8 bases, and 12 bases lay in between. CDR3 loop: CSATLVGHEQFF. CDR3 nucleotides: TGCAGTGCTACATTGGTCGGGCATGAGCAGTTCTTC.

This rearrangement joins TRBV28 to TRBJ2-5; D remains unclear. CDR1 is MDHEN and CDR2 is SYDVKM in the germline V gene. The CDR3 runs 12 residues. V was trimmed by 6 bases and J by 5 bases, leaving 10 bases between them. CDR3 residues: CASRSEAETQYF. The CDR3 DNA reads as TGTGCCAGCAGAAGCGAGGCGGAGACCCAGTACTTC.

CDR3 sequence: CATNDPLGELFF. DNA for the CDR3: TGCGCCACCAACGACCCCTTGGGGGAGCTGTTTTTT. The gene calls are TRBV5-1 and TRBJ2-2, with D unresolved. Germline V lookup: CDR1 SGHRS, CDR2 YFSETQ. The CDR3 runs to 12 residues. The V end lost 9 bases, the J end lost 8 bases, and 14 bases lay between the germline ends.